The rows below give T cell receptor beta chains drawn from one sample of a study of beta chain features in type 1 diabetes. Clones were sequenced by immunoSEQ multiplex PCR, and TCRdb holds only the in-frame ones, with some missing. The sample has 600,000 or so clones; 11% to 15% are singletons. The specimen was naive CD4+ T cells from blood. The origin of the receptors is a man aged 18-30 years with type 1 diabetes. The CDR3 runs from the conserved cysteine through the conserved F or W. The D gene is left open where the match is weak. Only part of the rows carry a size: once, few, many, or a class if the clone is expanded.

length	size	J	D	V	CDR3	DNA
13	few	TRBJ1-1	NA	TRBV30	CAWSAGPNTEAFF	TGTGCCTGGAGTGCCGGGCCCAACACTGAAGCTTTCTTT
12	few	TRBJ2-7	NA	TRBV10-3	CATGGTTYEQYF	TGTGCCACGGGCGGGACCACCTACGAGCAGTACTTC
14	NA	TRBJ2-7	TRBD1	TRBV5-1	CASSPGGQNYEQYF	TGCGCCAGCAGCCCTGGGGGACAGAACTACGAGCAGTACTTC
14	NA	TRBJ2-6	NA	TRBV6-6	CASRQGTGANVLTF	TGTGCCAGCAGACAGGGTACTGGGGCCAACGTCCTGACTTTC
19	NA	TRBJ2-1	TRBD2	TRBV27	CASSLPGLAGMSSYNEQFF	TGTGCCAGCAGTCTACCGGGACTAGCGGGGATGAGCTCCTACAATGAGCAGTTCTTC
14	few	TRBJ1-5	NA	TRBV28	CASSLGARNQPQHF	TGTGCCAGCAGTTTAGGGGCCCGCAATCAGCCCCAGCATTTT
14	NA	TRBJ2-2	NA	TRBV6-5	CASSLGQNTGELFF	TGTGCCAGCAGTTTGGGACAGAACACCGGGGAGCTGTTTTTT
14	few	TRBJ2-7	NA	TRBV18	CASSPPGNAGEQYF	TGTGCCAGCTCACCACCGGGAAACGCAGGAGAGCAGTACTTC
14	NA	TRBJ1-5	NA	TRBV2	CASSYTYSNQPQHF	TGTGCCAGCAGTTACACCTATAGCAATCAGCCCCAGCATTTT
15	NA	TRBJ2-2	NA	TRBV5-1	CASSLGYSNTGELLF	TGCGCCAGCAGCTTGGGGTACTCGAACACCGGGGAGCTGCTTTTT
11	few	TRBJ2-7	NA	TRBV29-1	CSVGTGDEQYF	TGCAGCGTGGGGACCGGGGACGAGCAGTACTTC
15	few	TRBJ2-5	NA	TRBV7-2	CASSLVGPRRETQYF	TGTGCCAGCAGCTTAGTGGGACCCCGGCGAGAGACCCAGTACTTC
16	few	TRBJ2-3	NA	TRBV6-6	CASSSRQSPGTDTQYF	TGTGCCAGCAGTTCCCGACAGTCACCCGGCACAGATACGCAGTATTTT
20	few	TRBJ1-5	NA	TRBV4-2	CASSHLIAPGYRRSNQPQHF	TGTGCCAGCAGCCACTTAATTGCCCCCGGGTATCGACGGAGTAATCAGCCCCAGCATTTT
13	few	TRBJ1-1	TRBD1	TRBV29-1	CSALGQGDTEAFF	TGCAGCGCCCTAGGACAGGGGGACACTGAAGCTTTCTTT
14	NA	TRBJ2-3	TRBD2	TRBV5-1	CASASGTSTDTQYF	TGCGCCAGCGCAAGCGGGACTAGCACAGATACGCAGTATTTT
11	NA	TRBJ2-5	TRBD2	TRBV29-1	CSRGEGETQYF	TGCAGCCGGGGGGAGGGAGAGACCCAGTACTTC
14	NA	TRBJ1-6	TRBD1	TRBV10-3	CAISDSPDRVPLHF	TGTGCCATCAGTGACAGTCCGGACAGGGTGCCCCTCCACTTT
15	NA	TRBJ1-5	NA	TRBV7-2	CASSLEVNSNQPQHF	TGTGCCAGCAGCTTAGAAGTGAACAGCAATCAGCCCCAGCATTTT
10	NA	TRBJ2-5	NA	TRBV27	CASSRVNQYF	TGTGCCAGCAGTCGTGTCAACCAGTACTTC
11	few	TRBJ2-1	NA	TRBV30	CAWTRANEQFF	TGTGCCTGGACCAGGGCCAATGAGCAGTTCTTC
17	NA	TRBJ2-1	TRBD2	TRBV7-9	CASSLQASASGRYEQFF	TGTGCCAGCAGCTTGCAAGCCTCGGCTAGCGGGAGGTATGAGCAGTTCTTC
17	few	TRBJ2-2	NA	TRBV4-3	CASSQEPAWGNTGELFF	TGCGCCAGCAGCCAAGAACCCGCGTGGGGGAACACCGGGGAGCTGTTTTTT
16	NA	TRBJ2-3	TRBD2	TRBV5-1	CASSSPGLAHTDTQYF	TGCGCCAGCAGCTCCCCGGGACTAGCGCACACAGATACGCAGTATTTT
11	NA	TRBJ2-7	NA	TRBV7-9	CASSSLYEQYF	TGTGCCAGCAGCTCCCTCTACGAGCAGTACTTC
16	few	TRBJ2-2	TRBD2	TRBV9	CASSVALAGGTGELFF	TGTGCCAGCAGCGTAGCCCTAGCGGGAGGTACCGGGGAGCTGTTTTTT
14	NA	TRBJ2-5	NA	TRBV11-2	CASSGIRDQETQYF	TGTGCCAGCAGCGGGATCAGGGACCAAGAGACCCAGTACTTC
12	NA	TRBJ1-2	NA	TRBV28	CASIKGVGGYTF	TGTGCCAGCATCAAAGGGGTCGGTGGCTACACCTTC
15	NA	TRBJ2-7	TRBD2	TRBV18	CASSRASGSSYEQYF	TGTGCCAGCTCACGGGCTAGCGGGAGCTCGTACGAGCAGTACTTC
14	few	TRBJ2-5	TRBD2	TRBV7-9	CASTFLAAEGTQYF	TGTGCCAGCACCTTCCTAGCGGCAGAGGGGACCCAGTACTTC
13	NA	TRBJ2-1	TRBD2	TRBV29-1	CSVDGLAGGEQFF	TGCAGCGTTGACGGGCTAGCGGGAGGGGAGCAGTTCTTC
13	NA	TRBJ2-3	NA	TRBV6-5	CASRVGLTDTQYF	TGTGCCAGCAGAGTGGGGCTCACAGATACGCAGTATTTT
15	NA	TRBJ2-3	TRBD1	TRBV5-1	CASSLMGQGTDTQYF	TGCGCCAGCAGCTTGATGGGACAGGGCACAGATACGCAGTATTTT
14	NA	TRBJ2-1	TRBD2	TRBV11-3	CASSPSLAGPAQFF	TGTGCCAGCAGCCCAAGCCTAGCGGGCCCAGCCCAGTTCTTC
16	NA	TRBJ2-1	TRBD2	TRBV30	CAWSGFIAGGDNEQFF	TGTGCCTGGAGTGGTTTTATAGCGGGAGGGGACAATGAGCAGTTCTTC
15	NA	TRBJ1-5	NA	TRBV4-1	CASSQDYGPGWPQHF	TGCGCCAGCAGCCAAGATTACGGGCCCGGATGGCCCCAGCATTTT
17	NA	TRBJ2-1	NA	TRBV2	CASSDRWRGRSYNEQFF	TGTGCCAGCAGTGACAGGTGGAGGGGGCGCTCCTACAATGAGCAGTTCTTC
15	NA	TRBJ2-3	TRBD2	TRBV30	CAWSVGRGGTDTQYF	TGTGCCTGGAGTGTCGGGCGGGGGGGCACAGATACGCAGTATTTT
21	NA	TRBJ2-1	TRBD2	TRBV30	CAWSASRVVLAGGPAYNEQFF	TGTGCCTGGAGTGCATCCCGAGTTGTACTAGCGGGAGGTCCCGCCTACAATGAGCAGTTCTTC
14	few	TRBJ2-7	TRBD2	TRBV7-9	CASSLAEVSYEQYF	TGTGCCAGCAGCCTAGCGGAGGTCTCCTACGAGCAGTACTTC
12	few	TRBJ1-2	NA	TRBV19	CASTTGSYGYTF	TGTGCCAGTACGACAGGCTCCTATGGCTACACCTTC
10	NA	TRBJ2-7	NA	TRBV25-1	CASSDRVVIF	TGTGCCAGCAGTGACAGGGTAGTAATATTC
14	NA	TRBJ2-5	NA	TRBV6-6	CASINTGSTETQYF	TGTGCCAGCATCAATACCGGGAGCACGGAGACCCAGTACTTC
16	few	TRBJ2-2	TRBD2	TRBV7-3	CASSSRTSPNTGELFF	TGTGCCAGCAGCTCCCGGACTAGCCCGAACACCGGGGAGCTGTTTTTT
15	few	TRBJ2-7	NA	TRBV5-1	CASSLGDWLEDEQYF	TGCGCCAGCAGCTTAGGAGACTGGCTTGAAGACGAGCAGTACTTC
14	few	TRBJ2-7	NA	TRBV9	CASSAGTGPSEQYF	TGTGCCAGCAGCGCCGGGACGGGGCCGTCCGAGCAGTACTTC
14	NA	TRBJ1-1	TRBD1	TRBV6-5	CASSQRDRGTEAFF	TGTGCCAGCAGTCAAAGAGACAGGGGGACTGAAGCTTTCTTT
15	few	TRBJ1-5	NA	TRBV5-1	CASSPDGSSNQPQHF	TGCGCCAGCAGCCCGGACGGAAGTAGCAATCAGCCCCAGCATTTT
17	NA	TRBJ2-6	NA	TRBV9	CASSVRQGRSGANVLTF	TGTGCCAGCAGCGTAAGGCAGGGACGCTCTGGGGCCAACGTCCTGACTTTC
15	NA	TRBJ2-6	NA	TRBV7-6	CASSARYSGANVLTF	TGTGCCAGCAGCGCAAGGTACTCTGGGGCCAACGTCCTGACTTTC
14	NA	TRBJ2-3	NA	TRBV5-4	CASSLVADTDTQYF	TGTGCCAGCAGCTTGGTTGCGGACACAGATACGCAGTATTTT
11	few	TRBJ2-4	NA	TRBV2	CASNRGNIQYF	TGTGCCAGCAATCGAGGAAACATTCAGTACTTC
14	NA	TRBJ1-2	NA	TRBV19	CASRTRQVSNGYTF	TGTGCCAGTAGGACCAGACAGGTCTCGAATGGCTACACCTTC
14	NA	TRBJ1-2	NA	TRBV28	CASSPSTANYGYTF	TGTGCCAGCAGCCCCTCCACAGCGAACTATGGCTACACCTTC
19	NA	TRBJ2-3	TRBD2	TRBV9	CASSAGPLLAGALTNTQYF	TGTGCCAGCAGCGCAGGTCCCCTACTAGCGGGGGCCCTCACGAATACGCAGTATTTT